This T cell receptor (beta chain) was retrieved from a study of technical replicates of blood from a few donors. Germline loops: CDR1 MNHEY, CDR2 SMNVEV (reference sequence). The CDR3 extends over 16 amino acids. The V gene end was trimmed by 3 bases and the J gene end by 2 bases; junction bases not matched to a gene: 5. This table comes from immunoSEQ multiplex PCR, and its TCRdb copy is limited to in-frame clones, with some not included. The sample carries approximately 70,000 clones, just under 97% recorded once. The sequence came from a human donor in good health. Source material: T cells isolated from PBMCs. The V call is TRBV27, the J call TRBJ2-2; 8 nucleotides align to TRBD1. CDR3 sequence: CASSLGTGPNTGELFF. In nucleotides, the CDR3 is TGTGCCAGCAGTTTGGGGACAGGCCCAAACACCGGGGAGCTGTTTTTT.